Sequencing of this T cell receptor (beta chain) was carried out in a study of T cell responses to AZD1222 COVID-19 vaccine. In regard to this clone: Its antigen remains unidentified.

The assay was immunoSEQ multiplex PCR, and TCRdb's table has in-frame clones only and misses some. The table records around 120,000 clones, approximately 84% of them present only once. Study-wide findings and caveats: The donor cohort was predominantly white British with a female majority, and clonal diversity may have been underestimated.

CDR1 and CDR2 from the germline V gene are MNHEY and SVGEGT. Trimming pared 5 bases from V and 5 bases from J, leaving 9 bases between. The CDR3 is 12 residues long. The sample here was peripheral blood, taken on day 0 of AZD1222 vaccination. The chain is built from TRBV6-2 or TRBV6-3 and TRBJ2-5; a weak D match, TRBD2 (5 bases). The receptor comes from an adult in good health. The CDR3 sequence: CASSDPGETQYF. The CDR3, as DNA: TGTGCCAGCAGTGACCCGGGGGAGACCCAGTACTTC.